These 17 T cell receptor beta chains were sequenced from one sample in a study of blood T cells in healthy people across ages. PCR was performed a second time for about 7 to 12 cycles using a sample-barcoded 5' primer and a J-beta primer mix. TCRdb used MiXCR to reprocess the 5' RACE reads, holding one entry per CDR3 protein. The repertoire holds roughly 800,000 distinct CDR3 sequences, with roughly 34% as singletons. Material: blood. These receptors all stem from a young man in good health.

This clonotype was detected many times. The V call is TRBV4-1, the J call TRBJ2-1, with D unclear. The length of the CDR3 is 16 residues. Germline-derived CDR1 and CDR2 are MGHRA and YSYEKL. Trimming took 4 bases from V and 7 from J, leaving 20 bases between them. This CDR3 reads CASSRQASNLWNEQFF. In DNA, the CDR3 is TGCGCCAGCAGCCGCCAAGCCAGCAATCTGTGGAATGAGCAGTTCTTC.

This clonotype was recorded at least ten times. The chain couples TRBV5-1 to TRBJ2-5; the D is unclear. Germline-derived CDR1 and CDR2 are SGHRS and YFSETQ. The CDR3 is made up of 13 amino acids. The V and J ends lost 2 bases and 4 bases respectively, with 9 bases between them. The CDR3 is CASSFGGRETQYF. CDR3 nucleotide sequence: TGCGCCAGCAGCTTTGGTGGAAGAGAGACCCAGTACTTC.

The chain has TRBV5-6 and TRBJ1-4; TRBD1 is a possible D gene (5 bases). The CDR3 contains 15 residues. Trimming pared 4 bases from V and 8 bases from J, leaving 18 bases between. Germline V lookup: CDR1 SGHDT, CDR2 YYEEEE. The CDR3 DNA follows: TGTGCCAGCAGCCTGGGCCGGGGGTTTGGGGAAAAACTGTTTTTT. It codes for CASSLGRGFGEKLFF.

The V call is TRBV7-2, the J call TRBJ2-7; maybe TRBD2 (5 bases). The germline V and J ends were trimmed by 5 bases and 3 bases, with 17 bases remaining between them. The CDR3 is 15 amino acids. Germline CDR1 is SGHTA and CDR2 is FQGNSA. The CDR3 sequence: CASSPPAGGVYEQYF. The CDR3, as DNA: TGTGCCAGCAGCCCACCGGCGGGCGGAGTCTACGAGCAGTACTTC.

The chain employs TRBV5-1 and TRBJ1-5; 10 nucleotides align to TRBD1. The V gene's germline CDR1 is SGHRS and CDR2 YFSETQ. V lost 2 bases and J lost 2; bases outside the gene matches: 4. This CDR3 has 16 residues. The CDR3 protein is CASSFGTGDGNQPQHF. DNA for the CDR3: TGCGCCAGCAGCTTTGGGACAGGGGATGGCAATCAGCCCCAGCATTTT.

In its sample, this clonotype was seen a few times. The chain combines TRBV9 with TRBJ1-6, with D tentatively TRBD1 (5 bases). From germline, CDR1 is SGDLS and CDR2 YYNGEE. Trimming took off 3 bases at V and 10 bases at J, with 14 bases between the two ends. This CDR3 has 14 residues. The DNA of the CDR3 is TGTGCCAGCAGCGATCTGACAGTAGGATCACCCCTCCACTTT. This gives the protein CASSDLTVGSPLHF.

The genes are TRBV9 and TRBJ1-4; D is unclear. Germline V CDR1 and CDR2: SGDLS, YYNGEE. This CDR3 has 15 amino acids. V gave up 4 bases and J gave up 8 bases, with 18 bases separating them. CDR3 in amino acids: CASSSEGSRYEKLFF. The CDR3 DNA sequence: TGTGCCAGCAGCTCTGAGGGCAGCCGGTACGAAAAACTGTTTTTT.

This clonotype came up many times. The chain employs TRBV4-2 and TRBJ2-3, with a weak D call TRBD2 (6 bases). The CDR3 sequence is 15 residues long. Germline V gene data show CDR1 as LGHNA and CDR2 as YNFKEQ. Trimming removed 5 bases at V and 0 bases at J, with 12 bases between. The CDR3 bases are TGTGCCAGCAGCTCGGCCCGGGAGAGCACAGATACGCAGTATTTT. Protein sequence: CASSSARESTDTQYF.

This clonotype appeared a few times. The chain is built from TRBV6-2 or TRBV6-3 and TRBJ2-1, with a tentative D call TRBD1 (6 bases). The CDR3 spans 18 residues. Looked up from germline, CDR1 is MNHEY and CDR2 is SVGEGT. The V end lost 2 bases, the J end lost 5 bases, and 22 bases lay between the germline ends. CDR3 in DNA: TGTGCCAGCAGTTACACGGTCAAATCTCCCAGGGGCAACAATGAGCAGTTCTTC. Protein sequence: CASSYTVKSPRGNNEQFF.

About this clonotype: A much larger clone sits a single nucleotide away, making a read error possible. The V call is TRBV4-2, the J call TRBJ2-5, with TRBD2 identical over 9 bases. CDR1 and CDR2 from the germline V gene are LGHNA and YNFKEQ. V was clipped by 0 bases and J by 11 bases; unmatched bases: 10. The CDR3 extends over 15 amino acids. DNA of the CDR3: TGTGCCAGCAGCCAAGAACTTAGCGGGGGCCCTGAGCAGTACTTC. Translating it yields CASSQELSGGPEQYF.

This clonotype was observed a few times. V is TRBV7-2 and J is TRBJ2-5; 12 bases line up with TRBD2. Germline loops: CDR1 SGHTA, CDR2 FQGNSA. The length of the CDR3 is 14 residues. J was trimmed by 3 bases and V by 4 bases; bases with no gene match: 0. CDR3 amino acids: CASSWTSGEETQYF. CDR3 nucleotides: TGTGCCAGCAGCTGGACTAGCGGGGAAGAGACCCAGTACTTC.

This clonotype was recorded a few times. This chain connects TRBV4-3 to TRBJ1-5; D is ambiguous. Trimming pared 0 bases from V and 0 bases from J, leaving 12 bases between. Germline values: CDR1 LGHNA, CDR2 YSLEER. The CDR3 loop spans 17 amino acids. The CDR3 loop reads CASSQDRQLNSNQPQHF. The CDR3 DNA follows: TGCGCCAGCAGCCAAGATCGTCAGCTCAATAGCAATCAGCCCCAGCATTTT.

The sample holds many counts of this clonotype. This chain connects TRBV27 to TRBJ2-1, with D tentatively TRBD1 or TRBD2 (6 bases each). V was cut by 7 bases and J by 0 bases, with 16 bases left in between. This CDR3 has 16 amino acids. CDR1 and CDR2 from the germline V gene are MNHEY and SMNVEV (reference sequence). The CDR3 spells CASTSLGGRSYNEQFF. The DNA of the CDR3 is TGTGCCAGCACCTCTTTGGGGGGCCGCTCCTACAATGAGCAGTTCTTC.

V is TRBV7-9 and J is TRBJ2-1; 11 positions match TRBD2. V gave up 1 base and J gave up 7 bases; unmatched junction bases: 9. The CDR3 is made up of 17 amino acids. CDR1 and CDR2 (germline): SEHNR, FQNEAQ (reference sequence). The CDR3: CASSLGDSGRAMNEQFF. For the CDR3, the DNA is TGTGCCAGCAGCTTAGGTGATAGCGGGAGGGCCATGAATGAGCAGTTCTTC.

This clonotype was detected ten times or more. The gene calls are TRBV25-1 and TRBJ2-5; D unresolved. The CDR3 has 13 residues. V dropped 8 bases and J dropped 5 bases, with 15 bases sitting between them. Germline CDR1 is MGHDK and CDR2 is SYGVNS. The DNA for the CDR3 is TGTGCCAGCGGCCGTGTGACGAGGGAGACCCAGTACTTC. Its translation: CASGRVTRETQYF.

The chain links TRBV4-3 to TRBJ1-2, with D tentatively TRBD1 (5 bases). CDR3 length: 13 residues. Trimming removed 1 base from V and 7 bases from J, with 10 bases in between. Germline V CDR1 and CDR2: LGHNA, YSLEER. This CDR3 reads CASSQGYRSGYTF. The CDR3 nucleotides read TGCGCCAGCAGCCAAGGTTACAGGTCTGGCTACACCTTC.

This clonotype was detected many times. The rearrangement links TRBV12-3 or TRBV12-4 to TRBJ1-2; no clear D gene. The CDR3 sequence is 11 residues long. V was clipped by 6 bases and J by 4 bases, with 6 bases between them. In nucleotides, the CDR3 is TGTGCCAGCAGCCCCAGCTATGGCTACACCTTC. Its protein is CASSPSYGYTF.